This T cell receptor (beta chain) was captured by sequencing in a study of blood T cell repertoires in COVID-19. Study information: T cells, B-cell-depleted T cells, or PBMCs provided the cDNA or gDNA that served as material.

Assay: immunoSEQ multiplex PCR; the TCRdb copy retains only in-frame clones and omits some. There are more than 300,000 clones in the sample; 80% to 90% occur only once, and about 9.4% lies in the top ten. What was sequenced was PBMCs or T cells enriched from blood (not recorded which). The receptor comes from a young woman who had recovered from COVID-19.

Written as DNA, the CDR3 is TGTGCCAGTAGCAAATCTGGGACAGGGGGTGGAAACACCATATATTTT. Protein sequence: CASSKSGTGGGNTIYF. The chain carries TRBV19 and TRBJ1-3; 11 nucleotides line up with TRBD1. The CDR3 length is 16 residues. Germline lookup yields CDR1 LNHDA and CDR2 SQIVND (reference sequence). Trimming cost V 6 bases and J 3 bases; bases outside gene matches: 7.